This TCR beta chain was obtained from a study of OX40 agonist ivuxolimab in advanced cancers. Overall study: Dose-escalation patients were diagnosed with hepatocellular carcinoma, melanoma, renal cell cancer or head and neck cancer.

On this clone itself: Antigen: not known.

Study outcomes and limitations: Nonresponders, in some cases, also had low normalized T-cell clonal expansion. Clonal expansion was among the lowest in partial responders at 0.1-3.0 mg/kg, especially CD8+.

TCRdb's copy holds only in-frame clones and misses some; the assay was immunoSEQ multiplex PCR. Of about 76,000 clones listed, 70% to 90% are singletons. With 4 bases removed from V and 8 bases from J, the gap between germline ends came to 12 bases. In germline, CDR1 is SNHLY, CDR2 FYNNEI. CDR3 length: 14 amino acids. Specimen: CD4+ or CD8+ T cells sorted from blood, collected in a trial of the OX40 agonist ivuxolimab. The gene calls are TRBV2 and TRBJ1-6, with D tentatively TRBD1 (5 bases). The sequence was collected from an adult with an advanced solid tumor such as melanoma, head and neck, liver or kidney cancer. This chain's CDR3 is CASSGPGRDSPLHF. CDR3 nucleotide sequence: TGTGCCAGCAGTGGGCCAGGGCGTGATTCACCCCTCCACTTT. Based on the CDR3 plus reference TRBV2 and TRBJ1-6, the full variable domain is EPEVTQTPSHQVTQMGQEVILRCVPISNHLYFYWYRQILGQKVEFLVSFYNNEISEKSEIFDDQFSVERPDGSNFTLKIRSTKLEDSAMYFCASSGPGRDSPLHFGNGTRLTVT.